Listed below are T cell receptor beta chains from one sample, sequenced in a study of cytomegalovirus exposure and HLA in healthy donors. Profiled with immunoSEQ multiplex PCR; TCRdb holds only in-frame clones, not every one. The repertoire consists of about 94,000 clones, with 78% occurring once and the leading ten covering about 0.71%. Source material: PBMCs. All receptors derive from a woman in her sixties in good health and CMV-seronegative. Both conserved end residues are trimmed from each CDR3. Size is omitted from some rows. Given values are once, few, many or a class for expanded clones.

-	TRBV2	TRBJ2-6	ASSQGVSSGANVLT
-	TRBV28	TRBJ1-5	ASSFSRGGSQPQH
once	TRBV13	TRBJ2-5	ASSLAGKETQY
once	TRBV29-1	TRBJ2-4	SARDREAKNIQY
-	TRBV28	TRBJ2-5	ASIPQGTGETQY
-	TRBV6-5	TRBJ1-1	ASSYRPGLNTEAF
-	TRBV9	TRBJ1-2	ASSGQGDGPYGYT
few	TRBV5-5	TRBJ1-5	ASSLDRGYNQPQH
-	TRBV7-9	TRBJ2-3	ASSPRDSRNGDTQY
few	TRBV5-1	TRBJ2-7	ASSPGTSGGTYEQY
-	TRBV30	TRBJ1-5	AWSYRSNQPQH
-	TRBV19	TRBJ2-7	ASSIGRLRSYEQY
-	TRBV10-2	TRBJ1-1	ASTGQTDTEAF
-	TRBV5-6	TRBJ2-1	ASSPGDSYNEQF
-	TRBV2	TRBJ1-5	ASTAEGNQPQH
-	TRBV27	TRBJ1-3	ASSPGTGKGGNTIY
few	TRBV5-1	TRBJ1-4	ASSSQGTFEKLF
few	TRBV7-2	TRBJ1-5	ASSLRRGDSNQPQH
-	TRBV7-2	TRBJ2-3	ASSLLTTVNTQY
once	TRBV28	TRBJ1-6	AIETNNSPLH
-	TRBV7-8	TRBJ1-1	ASSETGGALGRTEAF
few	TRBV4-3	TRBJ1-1	ASSQDRQKTEAF
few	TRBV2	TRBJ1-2	ASSKTETGGGGYT
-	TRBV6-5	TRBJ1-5	ASSPNRGSNQPQH
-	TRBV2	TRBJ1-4	ASKTGTGAEKLF
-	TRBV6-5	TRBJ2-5	ASSTGTGQETQY